This T cell receptor (beta chain) emerged from a study of high-grade serous ovarian cancer treatment subgroups. Looking at the study overall: Samples averaged around 13,000 reads and over 6,000 unique TCR beta rearrangements. General study points: Repertoire similarity ranged roughly 0.11 to 0.85 between tumors of one patient. Repertoire analysis covered CDR3 alone, not CDR1 or CDR2. TCR clonal relatedness correlated positively with neoantigen level.

Tumor samples were taken before definitive surgery or chemotherapy. The data were produced by immunoSEQ multiplex PCR, yet TCRdb's version contains in-frame clones alone and is incomplete. The sample gives 3,100 or so clones, 63% of which show up once; about 9.6% is in the top ten. This clone was counted only a few times. What it binds is unknown. This receptor was identified in a human donor with high-grade serous ovarian cancer. Sequencing was performed on tumor tissue.

CDR3 protein: CASSLRRPGLAMNEQFF. The CDR3 DNA reads as TGTGCCAGCAGCTTACGTAGACCGGGACTAGCTATGAATGAGCAGTTCTTC. The chain is built from TRBV7-9 and TRBJ2-1; 9 bases map to TRBD2. The ends lost 2 bases at V and 7 bases at J; junction bases unmatched: 12. This CDR3 has 17 amino acids. In germline, CDR1 is SEHNR, CDR2 FQNEAQ (reference sequence). The full variable domain, completed using reference TRBV7-9 and TRBJ2-1, is DTGVSQNPRHKITKRGQNVTFRCDPISEHNRLYWYRQTLGQGPEFLTYFQNEAQLEKSRLLSDRFSAERPKGSFSTLEIQRTEQGDSAMYLCASSLRRPGLAMNEQFFGPGTRLTVL.